The 32 T cell receptor beta chains below come from one sample, sequenced in a study of blood T cells in healthy people across ages. Through a sample-barcoded 5' primer and a J-beta primer mix, a second PCR was run for roughly 6 to 12 cycles. TCRdb itself ran the 5' RACE reads through MiXCR, one entry per CDR3 protein. The sample lists more than 600,000 distinct CDR3 sequences; approximately 25% were seen once. These sequences were also reported in another study, on T cells of mothers and their children.

Sequenced material: blood. Every receptor here comes from a boy younger than 18 in good health.

This chain joins TRBV28 and TRBJ2-1; TRBD2 agrees at 10 bases. The CDR3 spans 17 residues. CDR1 MDHEN and CDR2 SYDVKM come from the germline V gene. V was clipped by 4 bases and J by 7 bases; unmatched bases: 13. CDR3 sequence (DNA): TGTGCCAGCAGTTCGACTAGCGGGCTTAAAGGGGATAATGAGCAGTTCTTC. Translating it yields CASSSTSGLKGDNEQFF.

This chain connects TRBV6-6 to TRBJ2-3, with 7 bases lining up with TRBD2. Germline CDR1 is MNHNY and CDR2 is SVGAGI (reference sequence). The CDR3 contains 15 residues. V shed 0 bases, J shed 2 bases, and the junction held 2 bases outside the gene matches. This CDR3 is CASSYSGTTTDTQYF. The CDR3 DNA reads as TGTGCCAGCAGTTACTCCGGGACTACCACAGATACGCAGTATTTT.

The chain links TRBV13 to TRBJ2-1; D uncertain. V dropped 4 bases and J dropped 7 bases, with 23 bases sitting between them. This CDR3 contains 17 residues. The germline gives CDR1 PRHDT, CDR2 FYEKMQ (reference sequence). CDR3 in amino acids: CASSSEEDETLQNEQFF. The CDR3, as DNA: TGTGCCAGCAGCTCCGAGGAAGATGAGACCCTGCAAAATGAGCAGTTCTTC.

The chain combines TRBV20-1 with TRBJ2-5; D remains unclear. Matching the DNA end better, TRBJ2-1 makes the J call doubtful. Germline V gives CDR1 DFQATT, CDR2 SNEGSKA (reference sequence). CDR3 length equals 12 residues. In DNA form, the CDR3 reads TGCAGTGCGCCCGACCAGAGCAATGAGCAGTTCTTC. It is translated as CSAPDQSNEQFF.

The sample holds a few counts of this clonotype. The chain employs TRBV2 and TRBJ2-3; D call uncertain. V was cut by 7 bases and J by 2 bases, with 10 bases left in between. CDR1 is SNHLY, CDR2 FYNNEI, per germline. CDR3 size: 13 residues. The CDR3 DNA sequence: TGTGCCAGCATGCCGGAGTCCACAGATACGCAGTATTTT. It yields the protein CASMPESTDTQYF.

The table lists this clonotype with a count of one. V is TRBV27 and J is TRBJ1-2; D call uncertain. V lost 5 bases and J 4 bases, leaving 23 bases between the germline ends. Germline assignment: CDR1 MNHEY and CDR2 SMNVEV (reference sequence). The CDR3 is 17 residues long. The CDR3 here is CASSELHEVGTLYGYTF. The CDR3 region has the DNA TGTGCCAGCAGTGAACTACATGAAGTGGGCACCCTCTATGGCTACACCTTC.

V is TRBV12-3 or TRBV12-4 and J is TRBJ2-5; 13 bases match TRBD2. V lost 6 bases to trimming and J lost 2 bases; unmatched junction nucleotides: 6. The CDR3 runs 16 residues. The CDR3 reads CASRIGLAGAQETQYF. Here the CDR3 DNA reads TGTGCCAGCAGAATCGGACTAGCGGGGGCACAAGAGACCCAGTACTTC.

The V and J genes are TRBV7-9 and TRBJ2-1; unclear D gene. This CDR3 region has 13 residues. The V and J ends lost 7 bases and 0 bases respectively, with 7 bases between them. Germline V CDR1 and CDR2: SEHNR, FQNEAQ (reference sequence). The CDR3 reads CASNPDSYNEQFF. CDR3 sequence (DNA): TGTGCCAGCAACCCGGACTCCTACAATGAGCAGTTCTTC. Full variable domain (missing parts from reference TRBV7-9 and TRBJ2-1): DTGVSQNPRHKITKRGQNVTFRCDPISEHNRLYWYRQTLGQGPEFLTYFQNEAQLEKSRLLSDRFSAERPKGSFSTLEIQRTEQGDSAMYLCASNPDSYNEQFFGPGTRLTVL.

This rearrangement joins TRBV6-1 to TRBJ2-3; D gene unclear. The V gene lost 3 bases and the J gene lost 6 bases, with 7 bases spanning the gap. Germline values: CDR1 MNHNS, CDR2 SASEGT. The CDR3 is made up of 12 amino acids. In DNA form, the CDR3 reads TGTGCCAGCAGTGAGGTCCTGGATACGCAGTATTTT. Protein sequence: CASSEVLDTQYF.

This clonotype was counted a few times. The chain joins TRBV11-1 to TRBJ1-4; no reliable D call. The CDR3 sequence is 13 residues long. Germline CDR1 reads SGHAT; CDR2 reads FQDESV (reference sequence). V shed 3 bases and J shed 8 bases, with 10 bases lying between them. The CDR3 coding sequence is TGTGCCAGCAGCTTCTCCAGCGGCGAAAAACTGTTTTTT. Its translation: CASSFSSGEKLFF.

In this sample, this clonotype turned up a few times. J is TRBJ2-3 and V is TRBV14, with a weak D call TRBD2 (5 bases). The CDR3 covers 13 residues. CDR1 SGHDN and CDR2 FVKESK come from the germline V gene. Trimming took off 4 bases at V and 5 bases at J, with 10 bases between the two ends. The CDR3 region is CASSLFRGDTQYF. Written as DNA, the CDR3 is TGTGCCAGCAGCCTCTTTCGGGGAGATACGCAGTATTTT.

In this sample, this clonotype turned up many times. This chain links TRBV29-1 with TRBJ1-1; D not resolved. In germline, CDR1 is SQVTM, CDR2 ANQGSEA. V was trimmed by 3 bases and J by 0 bases, leaving 14 bases between them. The CDR3 has 15 amino acids. For the CDR3, the DNA is TGCAGCGTTGAGGTGTACGGCAGAATGAACACTGAAGCTTTCTTT. It is translated as CSVEVYGRMNTEAFF.

The V gene is TRBV3-1, the J gene TRBJ2-5; TRBD2 matches 11 bases. The better agreement between TRBJ2-7 and the DNA end casts doubt on the J call. The CDR3 sequence is 13 residues long. Germline CDR1 LGHDT, CDR2 YNNKEL (reference sequence). The CDR3 DNA is TGTGCCACCGGGACTAGCGGAAACTACGAGCAGTACTTC. This codes for CATGTSGNYEQYF.

This chain links TRBV7-2 with TRBJ2-7; D could derive from TRBD1 or TRBD2 (6 bases each). The germline V and J ends were trimmed by 2 bases and 6 bases, with 14 bases remaining between them. The germline gives CDR1 SGHTA, CDR2 FQGNSA. The CDR3 runs to 14 residues. CDR3 nucleotides: TGTGCCAGCAGCTTACTCGGGGGCCCCGGCGAGCAGTACTTC. It encodes CASSLLGGPGEQYF.

This clonotype has just a few counts. The CDR3 nucleotides read TGCGCCAGCAGCGGCAGGGAGGGGGAGACCCAGTACTTC. It codes for CASSGREGETQYF. The chain is built from TRBV5-1 and TRBJ2-5; 7 positions agree with TRBD2. This CDR3 has 13 amino acids. The ends lost 4 bases at V and 5 bases at J; junction bases unmatched: 5. Per the germline V gene, CDR1 is SGHRS and CDR2 is YFSETQ.

The genes are TRBV20-1 and TRBJ2-5, with 8 nucleotides matching TRBD2. J was trimmed by 1 base and V by 3 bases; bases with no gene match: 13. This CDR3 has 17 residues. Germline-derived CDR1 and CDR2 are DFQATT and SNEGSKA (reference sequence). The DNA for the CDR3 is TGCAGTGCTAGTCGAACAGCGGGGGACATATTCCAAGAGACCCAGTACTTC. Amino acid sequence: CSASRTAGDIFQETQYF.

The chain uses TRBV5-1 and TRBJ2-7, with TRBD2 identical over 11 bases. With V trimmed by 4 bases and J by 0 bases, 9 bases remained unmatched. The CDR3 covers 17 residues. The V gene's germline CDR1 is SGHRS and CDR2 YFSETQ. CDR3 in DNA: TGCGCCAGCAGCCGTGACCCAACTAGCGGGAGCTCCTACGAGCAGTACTTC. Amino acids: CASSRDPTSGSSYEQYF.

This clonotype was seen ten or more times. The V call is TRBV6-2 or TRBV6-3, the J call TRBJ2-3; TRBD1 aligns across 7 bases. V was clipped by 8 bases and J by 4 bases; unmatched bases: 9. The CDR3 has 14 amino acids. In germline, CDR1 is MNHEY, CDR2 SVGEGT. CDR3 region: CASGDRDVADTQYF. As DNA, the CDR3 is TGTGCCAGCGGAGACAGGGACGTTGCAGATACGCAGTATTTT.

Concerning this clonotype: The junction departs from germline at one end; a sequencing error may be responsible. The V and J genes are TRBV7-7 and TRBJ2-1; D is possibly TRBD2 (6 bases). The DNA matches TRBJ2-5 better at its end, which makes the J call doubtful. This CDR3 is built from 14 residues. CDR1 SSHAT and CDR2 FNYEAQ come from the germline V gene (reference sequence). CDR3: CASSLRSGGETQYF. The CDR3 DNA reads TGTGCTAGCAGTCTTAGGTCTGGGGGGGAGACCCAGTACTTC.

The rearrangement uses TRBV10-3 and TRBJ2-1, with 10 nucleotides matching TRBD2. The J call may be faulty, since TRBJ2-7 better matches the DNA end. The CDR3 covers 13 residues. Germline loops: CDR1 ENHRY, CDR2 SYGVKD. The CDR3 region has the DNA TGTGCCATCACTAGCGGGGGAGTCGACGAGCAGTACTTC. Its protein product is CAITSGGVDEQYF.

This clonotype has a handful of counts. The chain carries TRBV6-5 and TRBJ1-4, with a weak D call TRBD1 (5 bases). The germline V gene encodes CDR1 MNHEY and CDR2 SVGAGI. This CDR3 is built from 18 residues. Trimming shortened V by 4 bases and J by 3 bases, and 21 bases separated the two germline ends. The CDR3 nucleotides are TGTGCCAGCAGTTTCCAGGGACCGGGACTTCTGCCTAATGAAAAACTGTTTTTT. Protein: CASSFQGPGLLPNEKLFF.

The V gene is TRBV4-1, the J gene TRBJ2-6; D gene unclear. V was cut by 0 bases and J by 5 bases, with 8 bases left in between. Germline assignment: CDR1 MGHRA and CDR2 YSYEKL. The CDR3 covers 15 residues. The CDR3 reads CASSQETSRANVLTF. CDR3 coding DNA: TGCGCCAGCAGCCAAGAGACCTCAAGGGCCAACGTCCTGACTTTC.

Many counts were recorded for this clonotype. V and J are TRBV6-6 and TRBJ2-1, with D perhaps matching TRBD1 (6 bases). V lost 5 bases and J 7 bases, leaving 9 bases between the germline ends. Germline values: CDR1 MNHNY, CDR2 SVGAGI (reference sequence). This CDR3 contains 12 residues. The CDR3 loop is CASSRRGNEQFF. CDR3 in DNA: TGTGCCAGCAGTCGCAGGGGAAATGAGCAGTTCTTC.

This clonotype was recorded at least ten times. This rearrangement joins TRBV7-9 to TRBJ2-5; 11 nucleotides match TRBD2. Matching the DNA end better, TRBJ2-7 makes the J call doubtful. The CDR3 extends over 17 amino acids. Germline V gene sequence: CDR1 SEHNR, CDR2 FQNEAQ (reference sequence). This CDR3 reads CASSLESLAGGTYEQYF. The CDR3 DNA follows: TGTGCCAGCAGCTTAGAGTCTCTAGCGGGAGGTACCTACGAGCAGTACTTC.

This clonotype has just a few counts. V is TRBV7-9 and J is TRBJ2-2; either TRBD1 or TRBD2 may supply D (6 bases each). The CDR3 consists of 14 residues. Trimming removed 4 bases from V and 6 bases from J, with 12 bases in between. Germline V lookup: CDR1 SEHNR, CDR2 FQNEAQ (reference sequence). The chain's CDR3 is CASSYLGGSGELFF. DNA for the CDR3: TGTGCCAGCAGCTACCTAGGGGGGTCCGGGGAGCTGTTTTTT.

CDR3 sequence: CASSVENWVGYTF. As DNA, the CDR3 is TGTGCCAGCAGCGTAGAGAATTGGGTCGGCTACACCTTC. This sequence joins TRBV9 and TRBJ1-2; no firm D call. V was shortened by 0 bases and J by 8 bases, with 11 bases between the two germline ends. Germline values: CDR1 SGDLS, CDR2 YYNGEE. The CDR3 has 13 amino acids.

The rearrangement links TRBV29-1 to TRBJ2-2; D uncertain. This CDR3 contains 14 residues. Germline CDR1 and CDR2: SQVTM and ANQGSEA. V lost 4 bases and J lost 1, with 10 bases in between. CDR3 region: CSVAGFRNTGELFF. The CDR3 coding sequence is TGCAGCGTTGCGGGCTTTAGGAACACCGGGGAGCTGTTTTTT.

V and J are TRBV20-1 and TRBJ2-5; maybe TRBD1 (6 bases). Germline-derived CDR1 and CDR2 are DFQATT and SNEGSKA (reference sequence). With 5 bases removed from V and 4 bases from J, the gap between germline ends came to 17 bases. This CDR3 is built from 14 residues. CDR3 sequence reads: CSAPYQGHGETQYF. DNA of the CDR3: TGCAGTGCTCCGTATCAGGGGCATGGAGAGACCCAGTACTTC.

The V gene is TRBV6-2 or TRBV6-3, the J gene TRBJ2-7; the D gene is possibly TRBD1 (7 bases). V dropped 8 bases and J dropped 6 bases, with 14 bases sitting between them. Germline CDR1 and CDR2: MNHEY and SVGEGT. CDR3 length equals 12 residues. Here the CDR3 reads CASRDSGLEQYF. CDR3 in DNA: TGTGCCAGCCGGGACAGCGGGCTCGAGCAGTACTTC.

This clonotype occurred a few times. The chain couples TRBV6-5 to TRBJ2-5, with D perhaps TRBD1 or TRBD2 (6 bases each). The J call is doubtful: the DNA matches TRBJ2-1 better. The CDR3 spans 14 residues. CDR1 is MNHEY, CDR2 SVGAGI, per germline. The DNA for the CDR3 is TGTGCCAGCAGTTACTCTGAGGGGGGTAATGAGCAGTTCTTC. It specifies CASSYSEGGNEQFF.

V gene TRBV12-3 or TRBV12-4 combines with J gene TRBJ2-7; possible D gene TRBD2, 6 bases. V lost 8 bases and J 3 bases, leaving 17 bases between the germline ends. The CDR3 has 14 residues. CDR3 region: CASRRSWRDYEQYF. In DNA form, the CDR3 reads TGTGCCAGCCGTAGATCCTGGCGGGACTACGAGCAGTACTTC.

This clonotype has a handful of counts. The J gene is TRBJ2-7, the V gene TRBV29-1, with D perhaps TRBD1 (6 bases). The germline V gene has CDR1 SQVTM and CDR2 ANQGSEA. Trimming shortened V by 7 bases and J by 1 base, and 11 bases separated the two germline ends. CDR3 length equals 12 residues. The CDR3 protein is CSAWTVSYEQYF. For the CDR3, the DNA is TGCAGCGCCTGGACAGTTTCCTACGAGCAGTACTTC.